Below, 2 T cell receptor beta chains from the same sample are listed, as sequenced in a study of blood T cells in healthy people across ages. Then a second PCR, running about 6 to 12 cycles, was carried out with a sample-barcoded 5' primer and a J-beta primer mix. MiXCR, applied by TCRdb to the 5' RACE reads, yields one record per CDR3 protein. The table records 710,000 or so distinct CDR3 sequences, around 32% of them present only once. Sequencing used blood. These receptors were obtained from a woman of 80 years or more in good health.

This clonotype was counted ten times or more. V is TRBV6-5 and J is TRBJ1-2; D remains ambiguous. CDR1 and CDR2 (germline): MNHEY, SVGAGI. The CDR3 totals 13 residues. Trimming removed 0 bases at V and 8 bases at J, with 10 bases between. The CDR3 bases are TGTGCCAGCAGTTACTCAGGGCCGGACGGCTACACCTTC. Protein product: CASSYSGPDGYTF.

This clonotype came up a few times. V usage is TRBV10-3 and J usage is TRBJ1-1; tentatively, D is TRBD1 (6 bases). V gave up 6 bases and J gave up 0 bases, with 11 bases separating them. Germline CDR1 is ENHRY and CDR2 is SYGVKD. The CDR3 length is 14 residues. CDR3 loop: CAIREDSLNTEAFF. The CDR3 bases are TGTGCCATCAGAGAGGACAGCTTGAACACTGAAGCTTTCTTT.